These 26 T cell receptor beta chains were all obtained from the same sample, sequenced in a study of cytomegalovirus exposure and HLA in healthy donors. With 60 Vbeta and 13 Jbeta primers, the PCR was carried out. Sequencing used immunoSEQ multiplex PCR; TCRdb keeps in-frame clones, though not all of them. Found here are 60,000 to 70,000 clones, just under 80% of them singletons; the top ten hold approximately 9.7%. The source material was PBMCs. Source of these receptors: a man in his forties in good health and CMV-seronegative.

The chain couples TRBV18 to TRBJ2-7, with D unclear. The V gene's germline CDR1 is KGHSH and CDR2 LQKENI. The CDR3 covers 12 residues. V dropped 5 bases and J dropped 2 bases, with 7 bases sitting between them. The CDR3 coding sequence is TGTGCCAGCTCATCTGACACCTACGAGCAGTACTTC. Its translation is CASSSDTYEQYF. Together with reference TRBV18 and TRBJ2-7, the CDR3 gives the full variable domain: NAGVMQNPRHLVRRRGQEARLRCSPMKGHSHVYWYRQLPEEGLKFMVYLQKENIIDESGMPKERFSAEFPKEGPSILRIQQVVRGDSAAYFCASSSDTYEQYFGPGTRLTVT.

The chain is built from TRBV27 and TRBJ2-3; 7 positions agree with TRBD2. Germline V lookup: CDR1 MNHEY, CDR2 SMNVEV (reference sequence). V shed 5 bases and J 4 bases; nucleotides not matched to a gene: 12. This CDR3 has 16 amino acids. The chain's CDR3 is CASSTLWGGRADTQYF. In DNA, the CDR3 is TGTGCCAGCAGTACCTTATGGGGAGGGAGGGCAGATACGCAGTATTTT.

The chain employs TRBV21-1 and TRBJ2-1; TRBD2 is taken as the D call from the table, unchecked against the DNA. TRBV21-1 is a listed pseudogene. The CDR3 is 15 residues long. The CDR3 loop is CASSTPGGRMNEQFF. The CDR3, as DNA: TGTGCCAGCAGCACTCCCGGGGGGCGTATGAATGAGCAGTTCTTC.

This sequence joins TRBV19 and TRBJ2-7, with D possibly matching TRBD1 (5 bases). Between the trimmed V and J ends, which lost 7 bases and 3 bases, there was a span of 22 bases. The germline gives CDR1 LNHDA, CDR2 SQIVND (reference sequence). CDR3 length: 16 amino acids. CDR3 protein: CASTSGSDVPIYEQYF. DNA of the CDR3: TGTGCCAGTACGTCAGGGTCAGACGTACCCATCTACGAGCAGTACTTC.

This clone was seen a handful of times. Here the CDR3 DNA reads TGTGCCAGCAGCTTCCGCCTAGGGAACACTGAAGCTTTCTTT. It translates to CASSFRLGNTEAFF. V is TRBV5-4 and J is TRBJ1-1; unclear D gene. Germline V gives CDR1 SGHNT, CDR2 YYREEE (reference sequence). The length of the CDR3 is 14 residues. V lost 2 bases to trimming and J lost 1 base, with 9 bases between them.

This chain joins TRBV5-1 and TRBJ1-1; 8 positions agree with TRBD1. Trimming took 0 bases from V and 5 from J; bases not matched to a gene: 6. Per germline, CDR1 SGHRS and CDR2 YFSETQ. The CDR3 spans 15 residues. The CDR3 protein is CASSLGSGGKTEAFF. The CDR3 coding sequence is TGCGCCAGCAGCTTGGGATCAGGGGGCAAGACTGAAGCTTTCTTT.

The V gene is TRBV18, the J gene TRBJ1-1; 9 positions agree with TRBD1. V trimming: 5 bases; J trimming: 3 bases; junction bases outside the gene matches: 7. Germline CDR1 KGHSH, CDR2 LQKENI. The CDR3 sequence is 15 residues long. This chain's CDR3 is CASSWTGDRDTEAFF. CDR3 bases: TGTGCCAGCTCATGGACAGGGGATAGGGACACTGAAGCTTTCTTT.

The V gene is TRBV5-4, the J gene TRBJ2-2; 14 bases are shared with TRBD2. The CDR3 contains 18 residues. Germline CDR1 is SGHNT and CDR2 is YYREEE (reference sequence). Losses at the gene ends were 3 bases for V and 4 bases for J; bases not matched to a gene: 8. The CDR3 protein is CASSSEAGLAGVTGELFF. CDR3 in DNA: TGTGCCAGCAGCTCCGAAGCGGGACTAGCGGGAGTCACCGGGGAGCTGTTTTTT. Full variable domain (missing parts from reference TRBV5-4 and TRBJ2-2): ETGVTQSPTHLIKTRGQQVTLRCSSQSGHNTVSWYQQALGQGPQFIFQYYREEENGRGNFPPRFSGLQFPNYSSELNVNALELDDSALYLCASSSEAGLAGVTGELFFGEGSRLTVL.

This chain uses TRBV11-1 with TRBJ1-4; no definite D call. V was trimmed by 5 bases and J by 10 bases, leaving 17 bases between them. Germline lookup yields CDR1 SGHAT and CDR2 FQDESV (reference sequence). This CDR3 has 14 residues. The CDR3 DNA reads TGTGCCAGCAGCCCAGCGCAGGCCGAGGGAAAACTGTTTTTT. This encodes CASSPAQAEGKLFF. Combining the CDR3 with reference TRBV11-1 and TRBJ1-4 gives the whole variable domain EAEVAQSPRYKITEKSQAVAFWCDPISGHATLYWYRQILGQGPELLVQFQDESVVDDSQLPKDRFSAERLKGVDSTLKIQPAELGDSAMYLCASSPAQAEGKLFFGSGTQLSVL.

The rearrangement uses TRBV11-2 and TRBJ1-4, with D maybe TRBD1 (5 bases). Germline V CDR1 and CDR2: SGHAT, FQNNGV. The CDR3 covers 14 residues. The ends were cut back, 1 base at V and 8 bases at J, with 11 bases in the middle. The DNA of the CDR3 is TGTGCCAGCAGCTTAGGTCAGGGTAGGGAAAAACTGTTTTTT. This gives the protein CASSLGQGREKLFF.

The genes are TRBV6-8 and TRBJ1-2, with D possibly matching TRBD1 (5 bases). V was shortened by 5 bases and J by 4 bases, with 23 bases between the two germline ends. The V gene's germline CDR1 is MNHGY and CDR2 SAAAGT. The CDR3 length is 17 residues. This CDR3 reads CASSGGWGLPPAYGYTF. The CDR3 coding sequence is TGTGCCAGCAGTGGCGGTTGGGGACTCCCTCCTGCCTATGGCTACACCTTC.

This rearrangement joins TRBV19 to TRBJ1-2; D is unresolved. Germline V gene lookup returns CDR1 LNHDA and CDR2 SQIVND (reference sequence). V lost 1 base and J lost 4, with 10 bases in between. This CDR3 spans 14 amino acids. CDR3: CASSIGGPSYGYTF. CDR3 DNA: TGTGCCAGTAGTATAGGAGGGCCCTCCTATGGCTACACCTTC.

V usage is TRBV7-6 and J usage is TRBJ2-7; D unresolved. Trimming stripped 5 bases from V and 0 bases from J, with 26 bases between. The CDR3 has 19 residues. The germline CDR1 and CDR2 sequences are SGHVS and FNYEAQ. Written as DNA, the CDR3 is TGTGCCAGCAGCGCCAGCTCATCCTCCAATGGAGTAGGCTCCTACGAGCAGTACTTC. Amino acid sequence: CASSASSSSNGVGSYEQYF. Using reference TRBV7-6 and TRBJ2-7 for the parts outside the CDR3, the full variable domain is GAGVSQSPRYKVTKRGQDVALRCDPISGHVSLYWYRQALGQGPEFLTYFNYEAQQDKSGLPNDRFSAERPEGSISTLTIQRTEQRDSAMYRCASSASSSSNGVGSYEQYFGPGTRLTVT.

The CDR3 sequence is CATSSTVSYGYTF. The CDR3 DNA sequence: TGTGCCACCAGCTCGACAGTCTCCTATGGCTACACCTTC. The chain links TRBV15 to TRBJ1-2; D possibly corresponds to TRBD1 (5 bases). The CDR3 has 13 residues. The germline V gene encodes CDR1 LNHNV and CDR2 YYDKDF (reference sequence). The V and J ends lost 5 bases and 4 bases respectively, with 11 bases between them. Full variable domain (rest looked up from reference TRBV15 and TRBJ1-2): DAMVIQNPRYQVTQFGKPVTLSCSQTLNHNVMYWYQQKSSQAPKLLFHYYDKDFNNEADTPDNFQSRRPNTSFCFLDIRSPGLGDTAMYLCATSSTVSYGYTFGSGTRLTVV.

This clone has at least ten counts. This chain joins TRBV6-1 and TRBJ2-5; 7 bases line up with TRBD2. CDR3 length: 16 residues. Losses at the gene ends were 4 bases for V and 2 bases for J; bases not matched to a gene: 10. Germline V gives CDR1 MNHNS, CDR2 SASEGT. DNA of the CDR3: TGTGCCAGCAGTGTCCACTTGCTAGCGGATCAAGAGACCCAGTACTTC. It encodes CASSVHLLADQETQYF.

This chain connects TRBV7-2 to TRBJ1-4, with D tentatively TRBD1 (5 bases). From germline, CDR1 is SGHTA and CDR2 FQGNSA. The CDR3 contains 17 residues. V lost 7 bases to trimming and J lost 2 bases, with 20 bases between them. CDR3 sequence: CASTPNNGGTTNEKLFF. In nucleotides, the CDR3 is TGTGCCAGCACCCCAAACAATGGAGGGACGACTAATGAAAAACTGTTTTTT.

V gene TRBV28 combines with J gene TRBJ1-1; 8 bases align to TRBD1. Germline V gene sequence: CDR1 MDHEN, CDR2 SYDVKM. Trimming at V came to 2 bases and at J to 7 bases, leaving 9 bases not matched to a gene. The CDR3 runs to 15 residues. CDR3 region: CASSLGGRGRGEAFF. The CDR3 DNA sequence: TGTGCCAGCAGTTTAGGAGGCAGGGGGCGGGGTGAAGCTTTCTTT.

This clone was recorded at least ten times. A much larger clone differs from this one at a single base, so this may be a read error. CDR3 residues: CASSLTGYEQYF. The CDR3, as DNA: TGTGCCAGCAGCTTAACAGGCTACGAGCAGTACTTC. The chain employs TRBV11-2 and TRBJ2-7; perhaps TRBD1 as D (5 bases). Germline loops: CDR1 SGHAT, CDR2 FQNNGV. Deletions cut 2 bases from V and 3 bases from J, with 5 bases between. This CDR3 is built from 12 residues.

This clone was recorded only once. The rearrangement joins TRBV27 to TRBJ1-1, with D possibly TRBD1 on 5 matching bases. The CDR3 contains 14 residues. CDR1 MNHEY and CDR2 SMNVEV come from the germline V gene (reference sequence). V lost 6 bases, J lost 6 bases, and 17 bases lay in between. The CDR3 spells CASSNGRGLAEAFF. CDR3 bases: TGTGCCAGCAGCAATGGACGGGGACTGGCTGAAGCTTTCTTT.

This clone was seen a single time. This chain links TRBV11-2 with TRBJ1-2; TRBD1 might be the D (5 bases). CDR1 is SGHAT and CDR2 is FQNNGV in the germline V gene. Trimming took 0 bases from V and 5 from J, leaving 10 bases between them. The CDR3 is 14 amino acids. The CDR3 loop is CASSLDPTVYGYTF. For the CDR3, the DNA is TGTGCCAGCAGCTTAGACCCGACAGTTTATGGCTACACCTTC.

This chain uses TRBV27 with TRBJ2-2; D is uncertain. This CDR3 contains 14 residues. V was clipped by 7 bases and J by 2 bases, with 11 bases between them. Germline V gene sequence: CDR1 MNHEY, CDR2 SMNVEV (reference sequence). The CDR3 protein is CASKIASNTGELFF. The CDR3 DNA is TGTGCCAGCAAAATAGCCTCAAACACCGGGGAGCTGTTTTTT.

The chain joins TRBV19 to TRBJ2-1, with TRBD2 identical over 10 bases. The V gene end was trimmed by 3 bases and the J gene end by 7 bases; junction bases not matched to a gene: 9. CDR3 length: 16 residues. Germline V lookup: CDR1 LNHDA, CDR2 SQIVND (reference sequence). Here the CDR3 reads CASSIQPAGGLNEQFF. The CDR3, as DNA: TGTGCCAGTAGTATTCAGCCAGCGGGGGGGCTGAATGAGCAGTTCTTC.

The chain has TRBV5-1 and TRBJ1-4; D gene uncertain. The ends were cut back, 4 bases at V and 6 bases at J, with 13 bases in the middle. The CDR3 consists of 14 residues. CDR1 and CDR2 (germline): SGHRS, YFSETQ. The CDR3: CASSRGGEDEKLFF. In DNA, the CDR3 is TGCGCCAGCAGCCGGGGTGGGGAGGATGAAAAACTGTTTTTT.

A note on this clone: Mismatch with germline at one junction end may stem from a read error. Here the CDR3 reads CSSSLLEGYGYTF. The CDR3 region has the DNA TGTTCCAGCAGCCTGCTCGAGGGCTATGGCTACACCTTC. V usage is TRBV7-9 and J usage is TRBJ1-2; D ambiguous. The V gene's germline CDR1 is SEHNR and CDR2 FQNEAQ (reference sequence). CDR3 length: 13 residues.

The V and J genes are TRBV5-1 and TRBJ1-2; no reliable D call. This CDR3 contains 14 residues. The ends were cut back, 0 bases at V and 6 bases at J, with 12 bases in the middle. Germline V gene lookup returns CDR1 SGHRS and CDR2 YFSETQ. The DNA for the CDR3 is TGCGCCAGCAGCTTGGCCGGGAGTGACGATGGCTACACCTTC. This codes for CASSLAGSDDGYTF.

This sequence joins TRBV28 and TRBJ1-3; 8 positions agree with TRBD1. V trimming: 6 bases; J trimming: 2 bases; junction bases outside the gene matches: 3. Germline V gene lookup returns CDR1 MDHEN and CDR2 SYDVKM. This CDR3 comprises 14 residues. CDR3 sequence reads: CASSLTGAGNTIYF. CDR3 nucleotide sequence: TGTGCCAGCAGCCTGACAGGGGCTGGAAACACCATATATTTT.